The 28 T cell receptor beta chains below were found in one sample sequenced in a study of early T cells in non-severe SARS-CoV-2 infection. TCRdb processed the 5' RACE reads anew with MiXCR; each CDR3 protein has one entry. The repertoire consists of around 50,000 distinct CDR3 sequences, with about 12% occurring once and the leading ten covering about 3%. Input material: whole blood. The source is an adult who was a healthcare worker with PCR-confirmed SARS-CoV-2 infection or an uninfected control (not recorded which).

This chain uses TRBV9 with TRBJ2-3; 8 positions match TRBD2. This CDR3 contains 14 residues. V lost 0 bases to trimming and J lost 5 bases; unmatched junction nucleotides: 2. The germline gives CDR1 SGDLS, CDR2 YYNGEE. CDR3 coding DNA: TGTGCCAGCAGCGTAGCGGGGGGGCAAGATACGCAGTATTTT. Translated: CASSVAGGQDTQYF.

This clonotype was seen repeatedly, ten times or more. This CDR3 is CASSILRGQGKGQPQHF. In DNA form, the CDR3 reads TGTGCCAGTAGTATACTGAGGGGACAGGGGAAAGGTCAGCCCCAGCATTTT. This sequence joins TRBV19 and TRBJ1-5, with 10 bases fitting TRBD1. This CDR3 has 17 amino acids. With V trimmed by 2 bases and J by 6 bases, 10 bases remained unmatched. CDR1 and CDR2 (germline): LNHDA, SQIVND (reference sequence).

The sample holds many counts of this clonotype. At one end the junction does not follow the germline gene, possibly because of a read error. The chain couples TRBV18 to TRBJ1-2; D is possibly TRBD1 (5 bases). The germline V gene has CDR1 KGHSH and CDR2 LQKENI. This CDR3 has 14 amino acids. CDR3 residues: CASSPLEGNVGYTF. CDR3 DNA: TGTGCCAGCTCTCCACTCGAGGGGAACGTTGGCTACACCTTC. The whole variable domain, filled in from reference TRBV18 and TRBJ1-2, reads NAGVMQNPRHLVRRRGQEARLRCSPMKGHSHVYWYRQLPEEGLKFMVYLQKENIIDESGMPKERFSAEFPKEGPSILRIQQVVRGDSAAYFCASSPLEGNVGYTFGSGTRLTVV.

This clonotype has ten or more counts. The rearrangement joins TRBV29-1 to TRBJ1-2; 8 bases are a match to TRBD1. V lost 2 bases to trimming and J lost 8 bases; unmatched junction nucleotides: 10. The CDR3 consists of 14 residues. Germline CDR1 SQVTM, CDR2 ANQGSEA. The CDR3 DNA follows: TGCAGCGTTGAATTGGGACAGGATCGGGTCGGCTACACCTTC. It yields the protein CSVELGQDRVGYTF. Drawing the rest from reference TRBV29-1 and TRBJ1-2, the complete variable domain is SAVISQKPSRDICQRGTSLTIQCQVDSQVTMMFWYRQQPGQSLTLIATANQGSEATYESGFVIDKFPISRPNLTFSTLTVSNMSPEDSSIYLCSVELGQDRVGYTFGSGTRLTVV.

Comment on this clonotype: A much bigger clone sits one base away, suggesting this may be a read error. The chain links TRBV28 to TRBJ2-1; 12 nucleotides line up with TRBD2. The ends lost 3 bases at V and 0 bases at J; junction bases unmatched: 18. This CDR3 region has 22 residues. Germline V lookup: CDR1 MDHEN, CDR2 SYDVKM. CDR3 protein: CASSLAQLGLAGASNSYNEQFF. The CDR3 bases are TGTGCCAGCAGTTTGGCTCAACTGGGACTAGCGGGCGCAAGCAACTCCTACAATGAGCAGTTCTTC.

The genes are TRBV29-1 and TRBJ1-1; possibly TRBD1 for D (5 bases). CDR1 is SQVTM and CDR2 is ANQGSEA in the germline V gene. This CDR3 comprises 15 residues. Trimming cost V 6 bases and J 0 bases, with 17 bases left between them. This CDR3 reads CSVRAQGSLNTEAFF. DNA of the CDR3: TGCAGCGTCCGTGCGCAGGGCAGCTTGAACACTGAAGCTTTCTTT.

Many counts were recorded for this clonotype. The chain recombines TRBV6-5 with TRBJ2-5; a possible D gene is TRBD2 (5 bases). Trimming removed 2 bases at V and 5 bases at J, with 12 bases between. There are 14 residues in the CDR3. Germline lookup yields CDR1 MNHEY and CDR2 SVGAGI. The CDR3 region has the DNA TGTGCCAGCAGTTACAACCCCTCGGGGGAGACCCAGTACTTC. Protein sequence: CASSYNPSGETQYF.

This clonotype was seen a few times. The V gene is TRBV11-2, the J gene TRBJ2-1, with D possibly matching TRBD2 (6 bases). V was shortened by 0 bases and J by 3 bases, with 9 bases between the two germline ends. The length of the CDR3 is 15 residues. Germline V gene data show CDR1 as SGHAT and CDR2 as FQNNGV. The CDR3 DNA reads as TGTGCCAGCAGCTTAGACGGGGGTCTCTACAATGAGCAGTTCTTC. Its protein is CASSLDGGLYNEQFF.

At least ten counts were recorded for this clonotype. This chain uses TRBV18 with TRBJ1-5; D is unclear. Trimming removed 0 bases from V and 7 bases from J, with 7 bases in between. This CDR3 is 13 amino acids long. CDR1 is KGHSH, CDR2 LQKENI, per germline. The CDR3: CASSPPVGQPQHF. CDR3 coding DNA: TGTGCCAGCTCACCACCGGTGGGGCAGCCCCAGCATTTT. Complete variable domain (other parts from reference TRBV18 and TRBJ1-5): NAGVMQNPRHLVRRRGQEARLRCSPMKGHSHVYWYRQLPEEGLKFMVYLQKENIIDESGMPKERFSAEFPKEGPSILRIQQVVRGDSAAYFCASSPPVGQPQHFGDGTRLSIL.

The sample holds a few counts of this clonotype. This chain connects TRBV19 to TRBJ1-3; tentative D call: TRBD1 (5 bases). The CDR3 extends over 15 amino acids. V was shortened by 3 bases and J by 0 bases, with 9 bases between the two germline ends. In germline, CDR1 is LNHDA, CDR2 SQIVND (reference sequence). The CDR3 protein is CASSMGGRSGNTIYF. The CDR3 coding sequence is TGTGCCAGTAGTATGGGGGGACGCTCTGGAAACACCATATATTTT.

The chain recombines TRBV29-1 with TRBJ2-1; TRBD2 is a possible D gene (6 bases). Germline V gene data show CDR1 as SQVTM and CDR2 as ANQGSEA. The CDR3 loop spans 13 amino acids. Trimming shortened V by 1 base and J by 2 bases, and 6 bases separated the two germline ends. The CDR3 spells CSVEGRAYNEQFF. CDR3 nucleotide sequence: TGCAGCGTTGAAGGGAGGGCCTACAATGAGCAGTTCTTC.

For this clonotype: Given a much more abundant clone one base away, this may be a read error. The J gene is TRBJ2-3, the V gene TRBV7-2; 8 positions match TRBD2. Unmatched junction bases numbered 6, after V lost 1 base and J lost 0 bases. CDR1 SGHTA and CDR2 FQGNSA come from the germline V gene. The CDR3 spans 17 residues. The CDR3 spells CASSLDVRGGSTDTQYF. Here the CDR3 DNA reads TGTGCCAGCAGCTTAGATGTTCGGGGGGGTAGCACAGATACGCAGTATTTT. The full variable domain, in which reference TRBV7-2 and TRBJ2-3 provide the parts outside the CDR3, is GAGVSQSPSNKVTEKGKDVELRCDPISGHTALYWYRQSLGQGLEFLIYFQGNSAPDKSGLPSDRFSAERTGGSVSTLTIQRTQQEDSAVYLCASSLDVRGGSTDTQYFGPGTRLTVL.

This clonotype was found many times. The chain employs TRBV11-3 and TRBJ1-2; no clear D gene. Trimming removed 2 bases from V and 12 bases from J, with 10 bases in between. CDR1 is SGHNT, CDR2 YENEEA, per germline. The CDR3 is 11 amino acids. The CDR3: CASSLRGAHTF. CDR3 nucleotide sequence: TGTGCCAGCAGCTTAAGAGGAGCCCACACCTTC.

This clonotype occurred a few times. The V and J genes are TRBV10-3 and TRBJ2-7, with a weak D call TRBD2 (5 bases). CDR3 length equals 13 residues. The V and J ends lost 4 bases and 5 bases respectively, with 12 bases between them. Germline V gene lookup returns CDR1 ENHRY and CDR2 SYGVKD. The CDR3 loop reads CAISAASGDEQYF. The DNA of the CDR3 is TGTGCCATCAGTGCCGCATCCGGGGACGAGCAGTACTTC.

This clonotype was detected many times. This chain uses TRBV27 with TRBJ1-5; maybe TRBD1 (6 bases). The V end was cut by 6 bases, the J end by 2 bases, with 14 bases between. The CDR3 loop spans 15 amino acids. The germline V gene has CDR1 MNHEY and CDR2 SMNVEV (reference sequence). The CDR3 loop is CASSITGAGNQPQHF. The CDR3 nucleotides read TGTGCCAGCAGCATCACGGGGGCCGGCAATCAGCCCCAGCATTTT.

Here the CDR3 reads CASSLEGVTQYF. The DNA of the CDR3 is TGTGCCAGCAGCTTAGAGGGGGTCACGCAGTATTTT. This sequence joins TRBV7-9 and TRBJ2-3, with D possibly matching TRBD1 (6 bases). Trimming took off 1 base at V and 9 bases at J, with 8 bases between the two ends. Germline lookup yields CDR1 SEHNR and CDR2 FQNEAQ (reference sequence). CDR3 size: 12 residues.

This clonotype was seen many times. This chain links TRBV20-1 with TRBJ2-3; TRBD1 agrees at 7 bases. The CDR3 has 15 residues. Germline V gene lookup returns CDR1 DFQATT and CDR2 SNEGSKA (reference sequence). V dropped 1 base and J dropped 5; count of bases not matched to a gene: 9. The DNA of the CDR3 is TGCAGTGCTAGAGGTTGGGACAGTGGAAGAGATACGCAGTATTTT. This sequence encodes CSARGWDSGRDTQYF.

This clonotype was counted at least ten times. The chain has TRBV19 and TRBJ1-5; D is ambiguous. This CDR3 is 13 amino acids long. Between the trimmed V and J ends, which lost 6 bases and 0 bases, there was a span of 6 bases. Germline CDR1 reads LNHDA; CDR2 reads SQIVND (reference sequence). The CDR3 loop is CASREDSNQPQHF. For the CDR3, the DNA is TGTGCCAGTAGAGAAGATAGCAATCAGCCCCAGCATTTT.

V and J are TRBV20-1 and TRBJ2-7, with 10 positions matching TRBD1. The germline V gene has CDR1 DFQATT and CDR2 SNEGSKA (reference sequence). V was clipped by 0 bases and J by 5 bases; unmatched bases: 10. CDR3 size: 16 residues. This chain's CDR3 is CSARDLRTGGWDEQYF. The CDR3 coding sequence is TGCAGTGCTAGAGACCTGAGGACAGGGGGTTGGGACGAGCAGTACTTC.

This clonotype was seen ten or more times. The chain uses TRBV6-1 and TRBJ2-1, with D perhaps TRBD2 (5 bases). V shed 11 bases and J shed 2 bases, with 16 bases lying between them. The CDR3 spans 14 residues. Looked up from germline, CDR1 is MNHNS and CDR2 is SASEGT. As DNA, the CDR3 is TGTGCCTCTATGAGGGCAGGAACCTACAATGAGCAGTTCTTC. Translated, it gives CASMRAGTYNEQFF.

This clonotype showed up many times. The rearrangement links TRBV5-1 to TRBJ2-3, with D perhaps matching TRBD1 (6 bases). Germline V gene lookup returns CDR1 SGHRS and CDR2 YFSETQ. CDR3 length equals 16 residues. Between the trimmed V and J ends, which lost 5 bases and 0 bases, there was a span of 16 bases. CDR3 in amino acids: CASRTTGTLSTDTQYF. The CDR3 coding sequence is TGCGCCAGCAGAACAACCGGGACACTTAGCACAGATACGCAGTATTTT. Using reference TRBV5-1 and TRBJ2-3 for the parts outside the CDR3, the full variable domain is KAGVTQTPRYLIKTRGQQVTLSCSPISGHRSVSWYQQTPGQGLQFLFEYFSETQRNKGNFPGRFSGRQFSNSRSEMNVSTLELGDSALYLCASRTTGTLSTDTQYFGPGTRLTVL.

This clonotype appeared many times. V is TRBV7-9 and J is TRBJ1-1; D unclear. Germline lookup yields CDR1 SEHNR and CDR2 FQNEAQ (reference sequence). Deletions cut 3 bases from V and 1 base from J, with 6 bases between. The CDR3 runs to 13 residues. CDR3 nucleotide sequence: TGTGCCAGCAGCTTTATGGGGAACACTGAAGCTTTCTTT. It codes for CASSFMGNTEAFF.

This clonotype was detected many times. This chain joins TRBV6-4 and TRBJ1-6; D uncertain. This CDR3 is 15 amino acids long. Deletions cut 0 bases from V and 9 bases from J, with 12 bases between. Germline V gives CDR1 MRHNA, CDR2 SNTAGT. The CDR3 region is CASSDSRVRGSPLHF. The CDR3 bases are TGTGCCAGCAGTGACTCGAGAGTCCGGGGTTCACCCCTCCACTTT.

This chain connects TRBV12-3 or TRBV12-4 to TRBJ2-3; D gene uncertain. There are 14 residues in the CDR3. V was clipped by 3 bases and J by 4 bases, with 11 bases between them. The CDR3 DNA is TGTGCCAGCAGTTTGGGGTCATCCGCAGATACGCAGTATTTT. Protein: CASSLGSSADTQYF.

This clonotype was counted a few times. The chain carries TRBV20-1 and TRBJ2-2; no clear D. Trimming cost V 6 bases and J 4 bases, with 15 bases left between them. Per the germline V gene, CDR1 is DFQATT and CDR2 is SNEGSKA (reference sequence). The CDR3 spans 14 residues. CDR3 bases: TGCAGTGCGCTCAGGTCTCCAATCACCGGGGAGCTGTTTTTT. Translation gives CSALRSPITGELFF.

This clonotype was counted at least ten times. The V call is TRBV10-2, the J call TRBJ1-3; 7 bases are shared with TRBD1. Per germline, CDR1 WSHSY and CDR2 SAAADI. CDR3 size: 13 residues. V shed 8 bases and J 6 bases; nucleotides not matched to a gene: 7. CDR3 protein: CASRQGVLNTIYF. The DNA for the CDR3 is TGCGCCAGCCGACAGGGAGTACTAAACACCATATATTTT.

This clonotype was counted many times. The gene calls are TRBV12-3 or TRBV12-4 and TRBJ1-5, with D possibly matching TRBD1 (5 bases). CDR3 length equals 13 residues. The V end was cut by 6 bases, the J end by 7 bases, with 13 bases between. CDR3 sequence: CASREGRGQPQHF. The CDR3 region has the DNA TGTGCCAGCAGGGAGGGGCGAGGGCAGCCCCAGCATTTT.

This clonotype was detected ten times or more. This chain joins TRBV7-3 and TRBJ2-2, with 10 bases fitting TRBD2. This CDR3 is built from 19 residues. Germline V gene sequence: CDR1 SGHTA, CDR2 FQGTGA. J lost 4 bases, V lost 0 bases, and 11 bases had no gene match. CDR3: CASSLTGGLAGAGTGELFF. The CDR3 DNA sequence: TGTGCCAGCAGCTTAACGGGGGGGCTAGCGGGAGCAGGCACCGGGGAGCTGTTTTTT.